This is a list of T cell receptor beta chains from one sample in a study of blood T cell repertoires in COVID-19. The assay was immunoSEQ multiplex PCR, and TCRdb's table has in-frame clones only and misses some. Of 150,000 to 180,000 clones in the sample, about 85% were seen once. Sample: peripheral blood. The receptors here all came from a woman aged 70-85 years with acute or convalescent COVID-19. Each CDR3 is given with its conserved first and last residue. A D gene is named only where the DNA matches it firmly. Rows may omit the clone size; those that give it use once, few, many or a size class.

V gene: TRBV2; J gene: TRBJ2-5; clone size: .; D gene: .; CDR3 DNA: TGTGCCAGCAACTCTCGAGCGGTGGGGATAGAGACCCAGTACTTC; CDR3 protein: CASNSRAVGIETQYF
V gene: TRBV19; J gene: TRBJ1-1; clone size: .; D gene: .; CDR3 DNA: TGTGCCAGTAGTATCAGGGTGCATAGAACTGAAGCTTTCTTT; CDR3 protein: CASSIRVHRTEAFF
V gene: TRBV27; J gene: TRBJ2-3; clone size: .; D gene: .; CDR3 DNA: TGTGCCAGCAGTCAAAGAGCCCCTAGCGAAATGTCGACAGATACGCAGTATTTT; CDR3 protein: CASSQRAPSEMSTDTQYF
V gene: TRBV3-1/TRBV3-2; J gene: TRBJ2-5; clone size: .; D gene: TRBD2; CDR3 DNA: TGTGCCAGCAGCCAGGGACTAGCGGGGGGGCCCAGGGAGACCCAGTACTTC; CDR3 protein: CASSQGLAGGPRETQYF
V gene: TRBV4-1; J gene: TRBJ1-1; clone size: .; D gene: .; CDR3 DNA: TGCGCCAGCAGCCAAGTAGGGTCGGGGGGTAAAGAAGCTTTCTTT; CDR3 protein: CASSQVGSGGKEAFF
V gene: TRBV13; J gene: TRBJ2-1; clone size: .; D gene: .; CDR3 DNA: TGTGCCAGCGGCGCTTGGCCGGACTCGCCCTACAATGAGCAGTTCTTC; CDR3 protein: CASGAWPDSPYNEQFF
V gene: TRBV24-1; J gene: TRBJ1-1; clone size: .; D gene: TRBD1; CDR3 DNA: TGTGCCACCAGTGATTTGGAGGGGAAAGACAGGGTGAACACTGAAGCTTTCTTT; CDR3 protein: CATSDLEGKDRVNTEAFF
V gene: TRBV5-8; J gene: TRBJ1-1; clone size: .; D gene: .; CDR3 DNA: TGTGCCAGCAGCAGGGGGGGCACTGAAGCTTTCTTT; CDR3 protein: CASSRGGTEAFF
V gene: TRBV19; J gene: TRBJ2-5; clone size: .; D gene: .; CDR3 DNA: TGTGCCAGTAGGTCACCGGGACACAGCCAAGAGACCCAGTACTTC; CDR3 protein: CASRSPGHSQETQYF
V gene: TRBV29-1; J gene: TRBJ1-2; clone size: .; D gene: .; CDR3 DNA: TGCAGCGTTGTTGGTCAGGGATTAGGCTACACCTTC; CDR3 protein: CSVVGQGLGYTF
V gene: TRBV4-2; J gene: TRBJ2-1; clone size: .; D gene: .; CDR3 DNA: TGTGCCAGCAGCCAAGATTCTAGGGGCGATGAGCAGTTCTTC; CDR3 protein: CASSQDSRGDEQFF
V gene: TRBV7-3; J gene: TRBJ2-6; clone size: .; D gene: .; CDR3 DNA: TGTGCCAGCAGCGATAGAGGTTCCGGGGCCAACGTCCTGACTTTC; CDR3 protein: CASSDRGSGANVLTF
V gene: TRBV2; J gene: TRBJ2-1; clone size: .; D gene: TRBD2; CDR3 DNA: TGTGCCAGCAGGCCACTAGCGGGGGGTTCCTACAATGAGCAGTTCTTC; CDR3 protein: CASRPLAGGSYNEQFF
V gene: TRBV5-8; J gene: TRBJ2-5; clone size: .; D gene: .; CDR3 DNA: TGTGCCAGCAGCTTGAAAATATCAGCAGCGGAGACCCAGTACTTC; CDR3 protein: CASSLKISAAETQYF
V gene: TRBV7-9; J gene: TRBJ2-6; clone size: .; D gene: .; CDR3 DNA: TGTGCCAGCAGCAGTACAGACTCTGGGGCCAACGTCCTGACTTTC; CDR3 protein: CASSSTDSGANVLTF
V gene: TRBV10-3; J gene: TRBJ1-5; clone size: .; D gene: .; CDR3 DNA: TGTGCCATCAGTGAGTCTGGAGGTATGGGGGGACAGCCCCAGCATTTT; CDR3 protein: CAISESGGMGGQPQHF
V gene: TRBV19; J gene: TRBJ2-3; clone size: .; D gene: .; CDR3 DNA: TGTGCCAGTAGTCCGGGTGATGCAAGCACAGATACGCAGTATTTT; CDR3 protein: CASSPGDASTDTQYF
V gene: TRBV19; J gene: TRBJ1-2; clone size: .; D gene: TRBD1; CDR3 DNA: TGTGCCGCCGTCGACAGGGAAACTAACTATGGCTACACCTTC; CDR3 protein: CAAVDRETNYGYTF
V gene: TRBV30; J gene: TRBJ1-5; clone size: once; D gene: .; CDR3 DNA: TGTGCCTGGAAAGGGGCAGATCAGCCCCAGCATTTT; CDR3 protein: CAWKGADQPQHF
V gene: TRBV7-2; J gene: TRBJ2-1; clone size: once; D gene: .; CDR3 DNA: TGTGCCAGCAGCTTAGATTTCGGGAAGAATGAGCAGTTCTTC; CDR3 protein: CASSLDFGKNEQFF
V gene: TRBV10-3; J gene: TRBJ2-4; clone size: once; D gene: .; CDR3 DNA: TGTGCCATCAGTGAGTCTGGCAGGACATTAGCCAAAAACATTCAGTACTTC; CDR3 protein: CAISESGRTLAKNIQYF
V gene: TRBV10-2; J gene: TRBJ1-5; clone size: .; D gene: .; CDR3 DNA: TGCGCCAGCAGCCCGGGGAGCAATCAGCCCCAGCATTTT; CDR3 protein: CASSPGSNQPQHF
V gene: TRBV19; J gene: TRBJ2-3; clone size: .; D gene: .; CDR3 DNA: TGTGCCAGTAGTAAGGGGGATAAGACAGATACGCAGTATTTT; CDR3 protein: CASSKGDKTDTQYF
V gene: TRBV19; J gene: TRBJ1-5; clone size: .; D gene: TRBD1; CDR3 DNA: TGTGCCAGTAGTATAAGGGGGACAGCTAATTATCAGCCCCAGCATTTT; CDR3 protein: CASSIRGTANYQPQHF
V gene: TRBV19; J gene: TRBJ1-5; clone size: .; D gene: .; CDR3 DNA: TGTGCCAGTAGTATCCGGGGAGGGAACTATCAGCCCCAGCATTTT; CDR3 protein: CASSIRGGNYQPQHF
V gene: TRBV30; J gene: TRBJ2-7; clone size: .; D gene: .; CDR3 DNA: TGTGCCTGGAGTAGGGGACTCGAGCAGTACTTC; CDR3 protein: CAWSRGLEQYF